This T cell receptor (beta chain) was sequenced for a study of OX40 agonist ivuxolimab in advanced cancers. At the level of the study: Partial responses were observed in three patients, of whom one had hepatocellular carcinoma and two had cutaneous melanoma. Study conclusions and caveats: The mean number of expanded clones was higher in CD8+ T cells than in CD4+. Partial responders at 0.1-3.0 mg/kg had among the lowest clonal expansion.

If patients had autoimmune disease history or systemic immunosuppression, they were excluded. Per germline, CDR1 SQVTM and CDR2 ANQGSEA. J was trimmed by 7 bases and V by 4 bases; bases with no gene match: 6. This CDR3 is built from 15 residues. A note on this clone: The antigen remains unidentified.

Here immunoSEQ multiplex PCR was the method, and the copy in TCRdb shows in-frame clones only, minus some. The sample lists about 32,000 clones, approximately 90% occurring once. J is TRBJ2-1 and V is TRBV29-1; 14 bases are a match to TRBD2. The sequence came from an adult with an advanced solid tumor such as melanoma, head and neck, liver or kidney cancer. The material was CD4+ or CD8+ T cells sorted from blood, obtained in a trial of the OX40 agonist ivuxolimab. The CDR3 sequence is CSVAPGTSGGNEQFF. The CDR3 DNA is TGCAGCGTTGCTCCCGGGACTAGCGGGGGTAATGAGCAGTTCTTC.